These T cell receptor beta chains were read from a single sample in a study of T cell clones after liver transplantation. This table comes from immunoSEQ multiplex PCR, and its TCRdb copy is limited to in-frame clones, with some not included. The sample consists of some 110,000 clones, about nine tenths of them appearing once. The specimen comprised CD4+ T cells from blood, sampled 12 months after liver transplant. All receptors come from a human patient who received a liver transplant. Some of the T cells may derive from the graft donor. CDR3s include the opening cysteine and the closing phenylalanine or tryptophan. The D gene is left open where the match is weak. Not all rows give a size; the values are once, few, many and, for expanded clones, a class.

j_call: TRBJ1-2
d_call: .
clone_size: .
v_call: TRBV4-1
cdr3_nt: TGCGCCAGCAGCCAAGAAGAGGGCTCCTATGGCTACACCTTC
cdr3_aa: CASSQEEGSYGYTF

j_call: TRBJ2-3
d_call: .
clone_size: .
v_call: TRBV6-5
cdr3_nt: TGTGCCAGCAGTTACACCGGAACCACAGATACGCAGTATTTT
cdr3_aa: CASSYTGTTDTQYF

j_call: TRBJ2-7
d_call: TRBD1
clone_size: .
v_call: TRBV5-1
cdr3_nt: TGCGCCAGCAGCTTGGGAGGACAGGGGGTGTACGAGCAGTACTTC
cdr3_aa: CASSLGGQGVYEQYF

j_call: TRBJ1-4
d_call: TRBD1
clone_size: .
v_call: TRBV10-3
cdr3_nt: TGTGCCACGAACAAACAGGGGGGTAATGAAAAACTGTTTTTT
cdr3_aa: CATNKQGGNEKLFF

j_call: TRBJ1-1
d_call: TRBD1
clone_size: .
v_call: TRBV28
cdr3_nt: TGTGCCACCCTACAGGGGGCGCCGCGCACTGAAGCTTTCTTT
cdr3_aa: CATLQGAPRTEAFF

j_call: TRBJ1-5
d_call: .
clone_size: .
v_call: TRBV7-2
cdr3_nt: TGTGCCAGCAGCTTATTCGGGTATCAGCCCCAGCATTTT
cdr3_aa: CASSLFGYQPQHF

j_call: TRBJ2-5
d_call: .
clone_size: .
v_call: TRBV29-1
cdr3_nt: TGCAGCACTAAAAGTGGCGCGGAGACCCAGTACTTC
cdr3_aa: CSTKSGAETQYF

j_call: TRBJ1-5
d_call: .
clone_size: few
v_call: TRBV19
cdr3_nt: TGTGCCAGTAGTATGAGACTCATAAATAGCAATCAGCCCCAGCATTTT
cdr3_aa: CASSMRLINSNQPQHF

j_call: TRBJ2-7
d_call: TRBD2
clone_size: .
v_call: TRBV2
cdr3_nt: TGTGCCAGCAGTGGACTAGCCAGCTCCTACGAGCAGTACTTC
cdr3_aa: CASSGLASSYEQYF

j_call: TRBJ2-5
d_call: .
clone_size: .
v_call: TRBV27
cdr3_nt: TGTGCCAGCAGTTTATTAGGAGAGACCCAGTACTTC
cdr3_aa: CASSLLGETQYF

j_call: TRBJ2-5
d_call: .
clone_size: once
v_call: TRBV5-1
cdr3_nt: TGCGCCAGCAGCCCCCGGGCCGGGGACGGGACCCAGTACTTC
cdr3_aa: CASSPRAGDGTQYF

j_call: TRBJ1-1
d_call: .
clone_size: .
v_call: TRBV19
cdr3_nt: TGTGCCAGTAGTATAGTTGTCATGAACACTGAAGCTTTCTTT
cdr3_aa: CASSIVVMNTEAFF

j_call: TRBJ1-1
d_call: .
clone_size: few
v_call: TRBV4-2
cdr3_nt: TGTGCCAGCAGCCAAGATGAGAGCATGAACACTGAAGCTTTCTTT
cdr3_aa: CASSQDESMNTEAFF

j_call: TRBJ2-7
d_call: .
clone_size: .
v_call: TRBV5-1
cdr3_nt: TGCGCCAGCAGCTTGGGCGCCGGGATGACCTACGAGCAGTACTTC
cdr3_aa: CASSLGAGMTYEQYF

j_call: TRBJ2-7
d_call: .
clone_size: .
v_call: TRBV11-3
cdr3_nt: TGTGCCAGCAGCGGTTTTAGGGCGTCCTACGAGCAGTACTTC
cdr3_aa: CASSGFRASYEQYF

j_call: TRBJ2-3
d_call: .
clone_size: .
v_call: TRBV5-1
cdr3_nt: TGCGCCAGCAGCTACCTCAGGGTCACAGATACGCAGTATTTT
cdr3_aa: CASSYLRVTDTQYF

j_call: TRBJ2-7
d_call: .
clone_size: .
v_call: TRBV7-2
cdr3_nt: TGTGCCAGCAGCTTAAGGAACGAGCAGTACTTC
cdr3_aa: CASSLRNEQYF

j_call: TRBJ1-2
d_call: .
clone_size: once
v_call: TRBV4-3
cdr3_nt: TGCGCCAGCAGCCAAGTCCCAGGGGTAGGCTACACCTTC
cdr3_aa: CASSQVPGVGYTF

j_call: TRBJ2-5
d_call: TRBD2
clone_size: .
v_call: TRBV6-1
cdr3_nt: TGTGCCAGCAGTCGTAGACTAGCGGGAGAAGAGACCCAGTACTTC
cdr3_aa: CASSRRLAGEETQYF

j_call: TRBJ2-5
d_call: .
clone_size: .
v_call: TRBV29-1
cdr3_nt: TGCAGCGTTGTGGGGGGCGGGGTAGAGACCCAGTACTTC
cdr3_aa: CSVVGGGVETQYF

j_call: TRBJ2-1
d_call: .
clone_size: .
v_call: TRBV11-2
cdr3_nt: TGTGCCAGCAGCGCCGTGAACAATGAGCAGTTCTTC
cdr3_aa: CASSAVNNEQFF

j_call: TRBJ2-7
d_call: .
clone_size: once
v_call: TRBV16
cdr3_nt: TGTGCCAGCAGCATGATCCCCCTCTACGAGCAGTACTTC
cdr3_aa: CASSMIPLYEQYF

j_call: TRBJ1-2
d_call: TRBD1
clone_size: .
v_call: TRBV27
cdr3_nt: TGTGCCAGCAAACGGACAGGGGAGGGTGGCTACACCTTC
cdr3_aa: CASKRTGEGGYTF

j_call: TRBJ2-2
d_call: TRBD2
clone_size: .
v_call: TRBV7-7
cdr3_nt: TGTGCTAGCAGCTCAAGACTAGCGGGAGGTACCGGGGAGCTGTTTTTT
cdr3_aa: CASSSRLAGGTGELFF

j_call: TRBJ2-7
d_call: .
clone_size: .
v_call: TRBV5-4
cdr3_nt: TGTGCCAGCAGCCGGGGGGGGACAGACGAGCAGTACTTC
cdr3_aa: CASSRGGTDEQYF

j_call: TRBJ1-1
d_call: TRBD1
clone_size: .
v_call: TRBV28
cdr3_nt: TGTGCCAGCAGTTTAGCGGGACAGCATAACACTGAAGCTTTCTTT
cdr3_aa: CASSLAGQHNTEAFF

j_call: TRBJ2-5
d_call: .
clone_size: once
v_call: TRBV9
cdr3_nt: TGTGCCAGCAGCGTAAGGTCAGACCAAGAGACCCAGTACTTC
cdr3_aa: CASSVRSDQETQYF

j_call: TRBJ1-2
d_call: TRBD1
clone_size: once
v_call: TRBV14
cdr3_nt: TGTGCCAGCAGCCAACGGACAGGGGGCTATGGCTACACCTTC
cdr3_aa: CASSQRTGGYGYTF